These 15 T cell receptor beta chains share one sample of origin, sequenced in a study of blood T cell repertoires in COVID-19. Clones were read by immunoSEQ multiplex PCR, and TCRdb kept only the in-frame ones, dropping some. The sample contains around 45,000 clones, more than 80% of which appear only once. Sequencing was carried out using peripheral blood. These receptors all come from a man older than 75 in a cohort sampled during active COVID-19.

J is TRBJ2-2 and V is TRBV19; 9 positions match TRBD2. V lost 6 bases to trimming and J lost 2 bases; unmatched junction nucleotides: 1. This CDR3 comprises 14 residues. Germline V gene lookup returns CDR1 LNHDA and CDR2 SQIVND (reference sequence). This CDR3 is CASRREGNTGELFF. The CDR3 nucleotides read TGTGCCAGTAGGCGGGAGGGCAACACCGGGGAGCTGTTTTTT.

The chain employs TRBV9 and TRBJ2-5; 9 bases are shared with TRBD1. Germline V CDR1 and CDR2: SGDLS, YYNGEE. V lost 7 bases to trimming and J lost 3 bases; unmatched junction nucleotides: 4. The CDR3 has 13 residues. CDR3 coding DNA: TGTGCCAGCCAACAGGGGGCGGAAGAGACCCAGTACTTC. Its translation is CASQQGAEETQYF.

CDR3 DNA sequence: TGTGCCACCAGCAGAGGCGGAGGGCGGGTGAACACTGAAGCTTTCTTT. It is translated as CATSRGGGRVNTEAFF. The chain carries TRBV15 and TRBJ1-1; D not resolved. CDR3 length: 16 residues. Germline V gene sequence: CDR1 LNHNV, CDR2 YYDKDF (reference sequence). Between the trimmed V and J ends, which lost 1 base and 0 bases, there was a span of 12 bases. Looking up the rest from reference TRBV15 and TRBJ1-1 gives the full variable domain: DAMVIQNPRYQVTQFGKPVTLSCSQTLNHNVMYWYQQKSSQAPKLLFHYYDKDFNNEADTPDNFQSRRPNTSFCFLDIRSPGLGDTAMYLCATSRGGGRVNTEAFFGQGTRLTVV.

The CDR3 loop reads CASSIRTGGNNQPQHF. CDR3 in DNA: TGTGCCAGTAGTATCAGGACAGGGGGGAACAATCAGCCCCAGCATTTT. The gene calls are TRBV19 and TRBJ1-5, with 10 bases aligning to TRBD1. CDR3 length: 16 amino acids. The junction had 5 bases not matched to a gene; V was cut back by 3 bases and J by 3 bases. The germline CDR1 and CDR2 sequences are LNHDA and SQIVND (reference sequence).

The chain joins TRBV30 to TRBJ1-4, with 7 bases that match TRBD1. The germline V gene has CDR1 GTSNPN and CDR2 SVGIG (reference sequence). The CDR3 covers 16 residues. J gave up 8 bases and V 1 base, and 13 bases lay outside the gene matches. CDR3 sequence (DNA): TGTGCCTGGAGTGCTATGTTCGCAGGGGGACGAGAAAAACTGTTTTTT. This encodes CAWSAMFAGGREKLFF.

The J gene is TRBJ1-1, the V gene TRBV6-5, with 9 bases that match TRBD1. Looked up from germline, CDR1 is MNHEY and CDR2 is SVGAGI. The CDR3 length is 15 residues. Unmatched junction bases numbered 3, after V lost 3 bases and J lost 1 base. CDR3 region: CASSYQGQGNTEAFF. The CDR3 coding sequence is TGTGCCAGCAGTTATCAGGGACAGGGGAACACTGAAGCTTTCTTT.

The chain links TRBV30 to TRBJ2-3, with 9 bases that match TRBD1. The V gene end was trimmed by 5 bases and the J gene end by 6 bases; junction bases not matched to a gene: 0. This CDR3 has 11 residues. CDR1 GTSNPN and CDR2 SVGIG come from the germline V gene (reference sequence). The DNA for the CDR3 is TGTGCCTGGGACAGGGGGGATACGCAGTATTTT. Its translation is CAWDRGDTQYF.

Only a few counts were recorded for this clone. CDR3 coding DNA: TGCGCCAGCAGCTTTAGTTCGGGTGAGACCCAGTACTTC. As protein: CASSFSSGETQYF. The gene calls are TRBV5-1 and TRBJ2-5; D is undetermined. V was clipped by 2 bases and J by 5 bases, with 10 bases between them. The CDR3 is made up of 13 amino acids. Germline V gene lookup returns CDR1 SGHRS and CDR2 YFSETQ.

This chain links TRBV3-1 (or the pseudogene TRBV3-2) with TRBJ1-5; 7 bases agree with TRBD1. The CDR3 totals 13 residues. Germline assignment: CDR1 LGHDT and CDR2 YNNKEL (reference sequence). The ends lost 4 bases at V and 5 bases at J; junction bases unmatched: 2. DNA for the CDR3: TGTGCCAGCAGCCGCCAGGGGGATCAGCCCCAGCATTTT. This codes for CASSRQGDQPQHF.

The gene calls are TRBV29-1 and TRBJ2-7; 11 bases agree with TRBD1. The CDR3 has 13 amino acids. From germline, CDR1 is SQVTM and CDR2 ANQGSEA. After removal of 6 bases from V and 3 bases from J, the junction contained 4 bases not matched to a gene. Written as DNA, the CDR3 is TGCAGCGTGGGTGGGACAGGGGGCTACGAGCAGTACTTC. The encoded protein is CSVGGTGGYEQYF.

This chain uses TRBV14 with TRBJ2-3; no definite D call. Germline-derived CDR1 and CDR2 are SGHDN and FVKESK. This CDR3 is built from 17 residues. Trimming stripped 1 base from V and 2 bases from J, with 16 bases between. The CDR3 spells CASSQVVQVGYTDTQYF. CDR3 nucleotide sequence: TGTGCCAGCAGCCAAGTCGTCCAGGTCGGCTACACAGATACGCAGTATTTT.

The sample holds a few counts of this clone. The rearrangement links TRBV4-3 to TRBJ1-2; D is perhaps TRBD1 (5 bases). The germline V and J ends were trimmed by 0 bases and 0 bases, with 11 bases remaining between them. This CDR3 is 16 amino acids long. Germline V gene sequence: CDR1 LGHNA, CDR2 YSLEER. CDR3 sequence reads: CASSQDVRVTNYGYTF. CDR3 nucleotide sequence: TGCGCCAGCAGCCAAGATGTCAGGGTGACTAACTATGGCTACACCTTC.

This clone appeared a few times. The chain uses TRBV7-9 and TRBJ1-6, with 7 bases fitting TRBD1. V gave up 3 bases and J gave up 0 bases; unmatched junction bases: 11. Germline V gene lookup returns CDR1 SEHNR and CDR2 FQNEAQ (reference sequence). CDR3 length equals 19 residues. CDR3 sequence reads: CASSFSWDSDSSYNSPLHF. For the CDR3, the DNA is TGTGCCAGCAGCTTCTCGTGGGACAGTGATAGCTCCTATAATTCACCCCTCCACTTT.

This rearrangement joins TRBV7-9 to TRBJ2-1; unclear D gene. Germline V lookup: CDR1 SEHNR, CDR2 FQNEAQ (reference sequence). This CDR3 comprises 15 residues. V gave up 1 base and J gave up 0 bases, with 7 bases separating them. The CDR3 DNA follows: TGTGCCAGCAGCTTAGAAGTTAGCTCCTACAATGAGCAGTTCTTC. Residues: CASSLEVSSYNEQFF.

V and J are TRBV28 and TRBJ2-7; 8 nucleotides line up with TRBD1. Germline values: CDR1 MDHEN, CDR2 SYDVKM. This CDR3 has 15 amino acids. Unmatched junction bases numbered 9, after V lost 1 base and J lost 7 bases. The CDR3 here is CASSLYLDRAGEQYF. The CDR3 region has the DNA TGTGCCAGCAGTTTATACCTGGACAGGGCGGGAGAGCAGTACTTC.